The sequence of this T cell receptor beta chain was determined in a study of blood T cell repertoires in COVID-19. Study overall: In each case, the material was cDNA or gDNA derived from T cells, B-cell-depleted T cells, or PBMCs.

The data were produced by immunoSEQ multiplex PCR, yet TCRdb's version contains in-frame clones alone and is incomplete. The profile shows about 310,000 clones, about 85% of them singletons. The CDR3 extends over 15 amino acids. CDR1 DFQATT and CDR2 SNEGSKA come from the germline V gene (reference sequence). Trimming took off 3 bases at V and 0 bases at J, with 12 bases between the two ends. The rearrangement joins TRBV20-1 to TRBJ2-1, with D unresolved. This sequence was found in a woman in her thirties who had been exposed to COVID-19. The sample taken for sequencing was PBMCs or T cells enriched from blood (not recorded which). The CDR3 nucleotides are TGCAGTGCTAGTGGCTCCTACCCCTCCTACAATGAGCAGTTCTTC. It specifies CSASGSYPSYNEQFF.